Shown below are 25 T cell receptor beta chains from a single sample sequenced in a study of OX40 agonist ivuxolimab in advanced cancers. Profiling relied on immunoSEQ multiplex PCR, and the TCRdb table lists in-frame clones only, not all of them. The repertoire holds 90,000 to 100,000 clones, with 90% as singletons. Sequencing used CD4+ or CD8+ T cells sorted from blood, obtained in a trial of the OX40 agonist ivuxolimab. The receptors were sampled from an adult with an advanced solid tumor such as melanoma, head and neck, liver or kidney cancer.

The chain recombines TRBV10-2 with TRBJ2-7; D ambiguous. This CDR3 comprises 13 residues. V dropped 1 base and J dropped 3 bases, with 7 bases sitting between them. Germline loops: CDR1 WSHSY, CDR2 SAAADI. This CDR3 is CASSELDGYEQYF. CDR3 bases: TGCGCCAGCAGTGAGTTGGACGGCTACGAGCAGTACTTC.

The genes are TRBV7-8 and TRBJ2-7, with 7 nucleotides matching TRBD2. Germline CDR1 and CDR2: SGHVS and FQNEAQ. The CDR3 is 16 residues long. J gave up 1 base and V 3 bases, and 9 bases lay outside the gene matches. The chain's CDR3 is CASSLATPGGSYEQYF. The CDR3 region has the DNA TGTGCCAGCAGCTTGGCAACCCCGGGGGGTTCCTACGAGCAGTACTTC.

This rearrangement joins TRBV6-5 to TRBJ1-2; TRBD1 is a possible D gene (6 bases). The V gene's germline CDR1 is MNHEY and CDR2 SVGAGI. CDR3 size: 15 residues. The germline V and J ends were trimmed by 6 bases and 7 bases, with 21 bases remaining between them. CDR3 loop: CASRPRGHLWGGYTF. The CDR3 DNA reads as TGTGCCAGCAGACCCCGGGGACACCTCTGGGGTGGCTACACCTTC.

V usage is TRBV19 and J usage is TRBJ1-5, with D possibly TRBD1 on 5 matching bases. Looked up from germline, CDR1 is LNHDA and CDR2 is SQIVND (reference sequence). The CDR3 spans 17 residues. V shed 1 base and J shed 0 bases, with 13 bases lying between them. As DNA, the CDR3 is TGTGCCAGTAGTATAGTAATCGCAGGGAGTAGCAATCAGCCCCAGCATTTT. It is translated as CASSIVIAGSSNQPQHF. Looking up the rest from reference TRBV19 and TRBJ1-5 gives the full variable domain: DGGITQSPKYLFRKEGQNVTLSCEQNLNHDAMYWYRQDPGQGLRLIYYSQIVNDFQKGDIAEGYSVSREKKESFPLTVTSAQKNPTAFYLCASSIVIAGSSNQPQHFGDGTRLSIL.

The chain recombines TRBV5-1 with TRBJ2-1; TRBD2 matches at 8 bases. The V and J ends lost 2 bases and 6 bases, in that order; junction bases with no gene match: 13. Germline CDR1 and CDR2: SGHRS and YFSETQ. This CDR3 is built from 17 residues. In DNA form, the CDR3 reads TGCGCCAGCAGCTTCACCGGAGGACTAGCCTTGGGCAATGAGCAGTTCTTC. It is translated as CASSFTGGLALGNEQFF.

The V call is TRBV6-6, the J call TRBJ2-1; TRBD2 agrees at 11 bases. Germline assignment: CDR1 MNHNY and CDR2 SVGAGI (reference sequence). V lost 11 bases, J lost 6 bases, and 3 bases stayed unmatched. This CDR3 has 12 amino acids. CDR3 loop: CAGGTSGNEQFF. In DNA form, the CDR3 reads TGTGCCGGCGGGACTAGCGGCAATGAGCAGTTCTTC.

The CDR3: CASSPDGPQETQYF. The CDR3 nucleotides read TGTGCCAGCAGCCCAGACGGACCTCAAGAGACCCAGTACTTC. The chain links TRBV4-2 to TRBJ2-5; no clear D. CDR3 length: 14 amino acids. Germline V gene lookup returns CDR1 LGHNA and CDR2 YNFKEQ. V was shortened by 4 bases and J by 2 bases, with 11 bases between the two germline ends.

The CDR3 sequence: CAWSPPDRDATNEKLFF. The CDR3 bases are TGTGCCTGGAGTCCCCCGGACAGGGACGCAACTAATGAAAAACTGTTTTTT. The rearrangement links TRBV30 to TRBJ1-4; TRBD1 aligns across 8 bases. V was pared by 2 bases and J by 0 bases, with 8 bases of the junction left unmatched. Germline V CDR1 and CDR2: GTSNPN, SVGIG (reference sequence). This CDR3 has 17 amino acids.

This clone was seen more than once but under ten times. One junction end does not reproduce the germline sequence, and a read error may be involved. The CDR3 DNA sequence: TGTGCCTGGAGCGTACCGAAACGGGAGGTGTTTTTT. This translates into CAWSVPKREVFF. The rearrangement links TRBV30 to TRBJ2-2, with 7 bases identical to TRBD2. Germline V gene sequence: CDR1 GTSNPN, CDR2 SVGIG (reference sequence). This CDR3 is 12 amino acids long.

The V gene is TRBV30, the J gene TRBJ2-7; the match to TRBD2 covers 7 bases. The germline V gene has CDR1 GTSNPN and CDR2 SVGIG (reference sequence). The CDR3 is 15 amino acids. V lost 3 bases to trimming and J lost 3 bases; unmatched junction nucleotides: 11. CDR3 nucleotide sequence: TGTGCCTGGAGAAGAGTCCCTAGCGGAAACTACGAGCAGTACTTC. Translated: CAWRRVPSGNYEQYF.

The chain joins TRBV27 to TRBJ2-1; D is ambiguous. CDR3 size: 14 residues. V was trimmed by 8 bases and J by 6 bases, leaving 17 bases between them. Germline V gene lookup returns CDR1 MNHEY and CDR2 SMNVEV (reference sequence). The CDR3 sequence: CASSWSRLRNEQFF. Written as DNA, the CDR3 is TGTGCCAGCTCTTGGTCCCGGCTTCGCAATGAGCAGTTCTTC.

The chain has TRBV30 and TRBJ2-7; 8 bases align to TRBD1. V was clipped by 4 bases and J by 7 bases; unmatched bases: 15. Germline V gene lookup returns CDR1 GTSNPN and CDR2 SVGIG (reference sequence). The CDR3 runs to 15 residues. The CDR3 bases are TGTGCCTGGAAGAGCCTCCGGACAGGGCCAGGGGAGCAGTACTTC. It yields the protein CAWKSLRTGPGEQYF.

The chain employs TRBV29-1 and TRBJ2-7, with D hard to call. Germline CDR1 is SQVTM and CDR2 is ANQGSEA. The CDR3 sequence is 8 residues long. Trimming cost V 7 bases and J 5 bases, with 3 bases left between them. The CDR3 DNA follows: TGCAGCGCAGACGAGCAGTACTTC. Protein sequence: CSADEQYF.

This clone was recorded once. The rearrangement uses TRBV6-1 and TRBJ1-1; D remains ambiguous. The germline gives CDR1 MNHNS, CDR2 SASEGT. V was trimmed by 8 bases and J by 6 bases, leaving 16 bases between them. The CDR3 is 13 amino acids. As DNA, the CDR3 is TGTGCCAGCGGGCAAATCGGGAGCTCTGAAGCTTTCTTT. Translating gives CASGQIGSSEAFF.

The chain combines TRBV4-1 with TRBJ2-1; D unclear. The germline V and J ends were trimmed by 1 base and 4 bases, with 14 bases remaining between them. Germline V gene lookup returns CDR1 MGHRA and CDR2 YSYEKL. CDR3 length: 16 amino acids. The CDR3 loop is CASSQAFENLYNEQFF. The CDR3 coding sequence is TGCGCCAGCAGCCAAGCGTTCGAGAATCTTTACAATGAGCAGTTCTTC.

This chain connects TRBV6-6 to TRBJ2-2; D call uncertain. CDR1 MNHNY and CDR2 SVGAGI come from the germline V gene (reference sequence). V was pared by 6 bases and J by 2 bases, with 7 bases between. The CDR3 has 13 residues. The CDR3 reads CASSPTNTGELFF. In DNA form, the CDR3 reads TGTGCCAGCAGCCCGACTAACACCGGGGAGCTGTTTTTT.

V gene TRBV5-1 combines with J gene TRBJ1-3, with D possibly being TRBD1 (5 bases). Looked up from germline, CDR1 is SGHRS and CDR2 is YFSETQ. Trimming pared 0 bases from V and 0 bases from J, leaving 13 bases between. The CDR3 extends over 17 amino acids. The CDR3 DNA follows: TGCGCCAGCAGCTTGGAACCAGGGCTCGCCTCTGGAAACACCATATATTTT. Translated: CASSLEPGLASGNTIYF.

The chain links TRBV9 to TRBJ2-2, with 11 bases fitting TRBD2. Germline V gene sequence: CDR1 SGDLS, CDR2 YYNGEE. Losses at the gene ends were 4 bases for V and 1 base for J; bases not matched to a gene: 6. The CDR3 totals 17 residues. This chain's CDR3 is CASSPKLAGVNTGELFF. In DNA, the CDR3 is TGTGCCAGCAGCCCGAAACTAGCGGGGGTGAACACCGGGGAGCTGTTTTTT.

J is TRBJ1-3 and V is TRBV5-4; 9 bases are shared with TRBD1. V trimming: 4 bases; J trimming: 6 bases; junction bases outside the gene matches: 8. The CDR3 is 15 amino acids. CDR1 and CDR2 (germline): SGHNT, YYREEE (reference sequence). The CDR3 DNA follows: TGTGCCAGCAGCAGAACAGGGGGCGCGGTAAACACCATATATTTT. It translates to CASSRTGGAVNTIYF.

The chain couples TRBV5-5 to TRBJ2-3; the D is unclear. Germline V gene data show CDR1 as SGHKS and CDR2 as YYEKEE (reference sequence). With 0 bases removed from V and 2 bases from J, the gap between germline ends came to 10 bases. This CDR3 region has 15 residues. Here the CDR3 DNA reads TGTGCCAGCAGCTTGGGTGACTCCAACACAGATACGCAGTATTTT. It translates to CASSLGDSNTDTQYF.

The chain links TRBV11-2 to TRBJ2-1; 10 bases align to TRBD2. Trimming removed 0 bases from V and 4 bases from J; junction bases left unmatched: 3. This CDR3 is built from 16 residues. Germline V CDR1 and CDR2: SGHAT, FQNNGV. CDR3 nucleotide sequence: TGTGCCAGCAGCTTAGAACCAGCGGGGGGGTACAATGAGCAGTTCTTC. Translation: CASSLEPAGGYNEQFF. Using reference TRBV11-2 and TRBJ2-1 for the parts outside the CDR3, the full variable domain is EAGVAQSPRYKIIEKRQSVAFWCNPISGHATLYWYQQILGQGPKLLIQFQNNGVVDDSQLPKDRFSAERLKGVDSTLKIQPAKLEDSAVYLCASSLEPAGGYNEQFFGPGTRLTVL.

The rearrangement uses TRBV2 and TRBJ2-1; 10 nucleotides align to TRBD1. There are 15 residues in the CDR3. In germline, CDR1 is SNHLY, CDR2 FYNNEI. Trimming removed 6 bases from V and 2 bases from J; junction bases left unmatched: 4. DNA for the CDR3: TGTGCCAGCAGGAGGGACAGGGGAACCTACAATGAGCAGTTCTTC. Its translation is CASRRDRGTYNEQFF.

The genes are TRBV2 and TRBJ2-7; 7 bases agree with TRBD1. Germline CDR1 reads SNHLY; CDR2 reads FYNNEI. This CDR3 has 14 residues. Trimming took 7 bases from V and 0 from J; bases not matched to a gene: 6. CDR3: CASKGQVSSYEQYF. CDR3 nucleotide sequence: TGTGCCAGCAAAGGACAGGTGAGCTCCTACGAGCAGTACTTC.

The V gene is TRBV6-6, the J gene TRBJ2-1, with 14 bases matching TRBD2. The CDR3 spans 14 residues. V dropped 8 bases and J dropped 9; count of bases not matched to a gene: 6. Germline V gene sequence: CDR1 MNHNY, CDR2 SVGAGI (reference sequence). CDR3 bases: TGTGCCAGCGGGACTAGCGGGAGCACGGGTGAGCAGTTCTTC. Protein: CASGTSGSTGEQFF.

The chain couples TRBV28 to TRBJ2-7; TRBD1 or TRBD2 may be the D gene (7 bases each). Per the germline V gene, CDR1 is MDHEN and CDR2 is SYDVKM. CDR3 size: 14 residues. Trimming shortened V by 7 bases and J by 6 bases, and 19 bases separated the two germline ends. CDR3 in amino acids: CASKPTGREGEQYF. CDR3 DNA: TGTGCCAGCAAACCGACAGGGAGGGAGGGCGAGCAGTACTTC. Variable domain in full (rest from reference TRBV28 and TRBJ2-7): DVKVTQSSRYLVKRTGEKVFLECVQDMDHENMFWYRQDPGLGLRLIYFSYDVKMKEKGDIPEGYSVSREKKERFSLILESASTNQTSMYLCASKPTGREGEQYFGPGTRLTVT.